This T cell receptor beta chain originates from a study of PD-L1 blockade in urothelial cancer. Study overall: At 3 weeks after treatment start (second dose) and again at 6 weeks, blood was analyzed. Median blood clonality was about 0.086, with tens of thousands of unique TCRs.

The CDR3 covers 14 residues. The V and J ends lost 3 bases and 6 bases respectively, with 12 bases between them. Germline V lookup: CDR1 MNHNS, CDR2 SASEGT. Described time point: pretreatment peripheral blood. Assay: immunoSEQ multiplex PCR; the TCRdb copy retains only in-frame clones and omits some. The sample includes 85,000 to 100,000 clones, over 75% of them seen just once. This receptor was obtained from a man aged 55 to 69 with urothelial cancer. The sequencing here drew on PBMCs, taken around atezolizumab (anti-PD-L1) treatment. J is TRBJ1-5 and V is TRBV6-1; TRBD1 might be the D (6 bases). Written as DNA, the CDR3 is TGTGCCAGCAGTGACCCTGGACAGACTCAGCCCCAGCATTTT. Translation: CASSDPGQTQPQHF.